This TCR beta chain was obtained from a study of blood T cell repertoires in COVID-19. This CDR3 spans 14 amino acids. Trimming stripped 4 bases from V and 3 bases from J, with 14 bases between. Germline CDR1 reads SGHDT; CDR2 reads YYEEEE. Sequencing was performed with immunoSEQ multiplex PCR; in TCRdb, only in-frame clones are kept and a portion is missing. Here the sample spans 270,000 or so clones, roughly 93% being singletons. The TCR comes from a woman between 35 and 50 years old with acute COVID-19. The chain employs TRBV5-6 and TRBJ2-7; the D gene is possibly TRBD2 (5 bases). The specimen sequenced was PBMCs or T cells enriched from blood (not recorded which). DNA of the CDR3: TGTGCCAGCAGCCCTCGCCGGAGGCACTACGAGCAGTACTTC. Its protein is CASSPRRRHYEQYF.